The clone carrying this TCR beta chain was seen a few times. The antigen remains unidentified. Each CDR3 protein is one row after TCRdb ran MiXCR on the 5' RACE reads. The sample has hundreds of thousands of distinct CDR3 sequences; roughly 22% are singletons. The sample belongs to a study of T-cell memory formation after mild COVID-19. Whole-study context: TCR clusters largely stayed donor specific. Study results and limitations: Clones contracting across day 15 to 85 had a balanced CD4/CD8 profile; later expanding clones leaned CD4+. For contracting clones, CD4+ ones sat mainly in CM and EM, CD8+ in EMRA.

Trimming pared 0 bases from V and 10 bases from J, leaving 20 bases between. The CDR3 is made up of 16 amino acids. CDR1 and CDR2 from the germline V gene are SGHRS and YFSETQ. The sample taken for sequencing was PBMCs or a T cell subset sorted from them (not recorded which). V is TRBV5-1 and J is TRBJ2-4; possibly TRBD2 for D (7 bases). The TCR comes from an adult woman who had mild COVID-19 (a few samples of this study predate the infection). Cell type and time point are not known. The CDR3 nucleotides are TGCGCCAGCAGCTTGGCCGGGGGGACAAGGACGCCTATTCAGTACTTC. This sequence encodes CASSLAGGTRTPIQYF.